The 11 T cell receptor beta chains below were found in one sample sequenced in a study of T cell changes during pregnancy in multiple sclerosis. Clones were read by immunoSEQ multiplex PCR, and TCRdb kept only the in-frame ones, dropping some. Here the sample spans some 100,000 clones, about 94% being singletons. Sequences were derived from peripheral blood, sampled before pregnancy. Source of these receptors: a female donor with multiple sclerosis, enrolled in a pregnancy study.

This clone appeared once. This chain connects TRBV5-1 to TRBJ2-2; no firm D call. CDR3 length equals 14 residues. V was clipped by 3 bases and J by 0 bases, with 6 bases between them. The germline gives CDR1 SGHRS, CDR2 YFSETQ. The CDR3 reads CASSSESNTGELFF. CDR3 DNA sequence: TGCGCCAGCAGCTCAGAATCGAACACCGGGGAGCTGTTTTTT.

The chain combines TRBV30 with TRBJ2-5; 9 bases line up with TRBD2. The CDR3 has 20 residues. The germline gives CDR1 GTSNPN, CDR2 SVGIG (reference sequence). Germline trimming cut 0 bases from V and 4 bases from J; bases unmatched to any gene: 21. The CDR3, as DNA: TGTGCCTGGAGTGTTGTTAGGGTTCTAAGGCGGGAGGGCCGAGGAGAGACCCAGTACTTC. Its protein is CAWSVVRVLRREGRGETQYF. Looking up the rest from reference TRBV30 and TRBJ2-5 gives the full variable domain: SQTIHQWPATLVQPVGSPLSLECTVEGTSNPNLYWYRQAAGRGLQLLFYSVGIGQISSEVPQNLSASRPQDRQFILSSKKLLLSDSGFYLCAWSVVRVLRREGRGETQYFGPGTRLLVL.

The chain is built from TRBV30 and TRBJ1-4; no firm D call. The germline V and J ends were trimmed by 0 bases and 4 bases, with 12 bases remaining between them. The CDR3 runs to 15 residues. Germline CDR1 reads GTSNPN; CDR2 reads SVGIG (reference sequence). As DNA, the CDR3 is TGTGCCTGGAGTGTACGGGGAGTCGTTAATGAAAAACTGTTTTTT. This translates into CAWSVRGVVNEKLFF.

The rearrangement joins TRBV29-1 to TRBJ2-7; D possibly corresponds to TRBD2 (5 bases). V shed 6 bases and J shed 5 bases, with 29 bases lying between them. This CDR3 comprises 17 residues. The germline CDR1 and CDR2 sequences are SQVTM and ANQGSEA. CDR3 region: CSVTPFVIKGVPNEQYF. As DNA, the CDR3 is TGCAGCGTGACCCCCTTTGTAATTAAGGGAGTGCCCAACGAGCAGTACTTC.

CDR3 in amino acids: CASSAGGFWEQYF. The CDR3 nucleotides are TGTGCCAGTAGTGCAGGGGGCTTCTGGGAGCAGTACTTC. V is TRBV19 and J is TRBJ2-7; 8 bases map to TRBD1. The CDR3 totals 13 residues. Germline V CDR1 and CDR2: LNHDA, SQIVND (reference sequence). J lost 7 bases, V lost 5 bases, and 7 bases had no gene match.

The DNA for the CDR3 is TGTGCCAGCAGCTTAGATCCAGGGTACTCCGAGCAGTACTTC. Amino acid sequence: CASSLDPGYSEQYF. The J gene is TRBJ2-7, the V gene TRBV7-6; a possible D gene is TRBD1 (5 bases). The CDR3 runs 14 residues. CDR1 and CDR2 from the germline V gene are SGHVS and FNYEAQ. V was cut by 1 base and J by 6 bases, with 13 bases left in between.

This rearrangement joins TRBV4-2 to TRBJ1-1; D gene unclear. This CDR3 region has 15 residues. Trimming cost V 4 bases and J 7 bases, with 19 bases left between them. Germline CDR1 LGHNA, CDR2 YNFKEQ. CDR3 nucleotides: TGTGCCAGCAGCCTAAGAGTTGACCCCGCGGGTGAAGCTTTCTTT. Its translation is CASSLRVDPAGEAFF.

The CDR3 DNA reads as TGTGCCAGCAGTTTATCGGCCTCTCCGACAAATTATGGCTACACCTTC. This encodes CASSLSASPTNYGYTF. The V call is TRBV27, the J call TRBJ1-2; D is undetermined. The V gene lost 0 bases and the J gene lost 5 bases, with 16 bases spanning the gap. This CDR3 comprises 16 residues. Germline V gene sequence: CDR1 MNHEY, CDR2 SMNVEV (reference sequence).

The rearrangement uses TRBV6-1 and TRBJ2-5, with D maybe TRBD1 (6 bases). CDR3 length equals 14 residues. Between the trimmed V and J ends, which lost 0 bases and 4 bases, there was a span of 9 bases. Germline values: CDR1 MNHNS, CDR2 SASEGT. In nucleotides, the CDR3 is TGTGCCAGCAGTGAAGCGGACAGTGGAGAGACCCAGTACTTC. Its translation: CASSEADSGETQYF.

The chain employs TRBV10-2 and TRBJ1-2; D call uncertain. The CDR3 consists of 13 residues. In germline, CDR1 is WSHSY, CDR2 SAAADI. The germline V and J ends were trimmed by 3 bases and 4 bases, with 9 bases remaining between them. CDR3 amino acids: CASSDPSLYGYTF. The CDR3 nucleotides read TGCGCCAGCAGTGATCCCAGTCTCTATGGCTACACCTTC.

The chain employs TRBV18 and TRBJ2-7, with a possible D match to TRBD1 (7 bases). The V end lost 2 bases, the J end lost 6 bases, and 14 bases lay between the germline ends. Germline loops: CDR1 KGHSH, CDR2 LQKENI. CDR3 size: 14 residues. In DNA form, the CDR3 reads TGTGCCAGCTCACCATATCCTCAGGGGGGCGAGCAGTACTTC. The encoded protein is CASSPYPQGGEQYF.